This TCR beta chain is drawn from a study of blood T cells in healthy people across ages (dated by TCRdb to the mid-2010s). For context, the study as a whole: Template switching captured roughly one uniquely barcoded TCR beta cDNA molecule per two T cells in model experiments. The study measured age-related changes in TCR beta repertoire diversity using deep sequencing normalized with unique cDNA molecular identifiers. Donors were grouped into four age groups: young (average approximately 16 years), middle-aged (39), aged (approximately 67) and long-lived (over 80). To avoid experimental bias, donors of different ages were randomly spread across the sequencing lanes. For two donors (one aged 18 to 29 and one aged 80 or older), the study analyzed two additional independent replicas of 1 million unique cDNA reads from the same blood draw. The investigation overall reported the following: A strong correlation was found between observed TCR beta diversity and the percentage of naive T cells measured by flow cytometry. The long-lived group showed more naive CD4+ T cells, fewer expanded clones and increased TCR diversity than the aged group, suggesting age selection. Estimates of total diversity from one million sequenced T cells were regarded as lower bounds and underestimates. Observed TCR beta diversity per million T cells fell roughly linearly with age, and a significant reduction was already apparent by age around 40. Conclusive comparison of naive and antigen-experienced compartments was prevented by the profiling of bulk unsorted PBMCs. Because donor CMV infection status was unknown, age-related changes in expanded clonotypes were potentially confounded.

The table lists this clonotype with a few counts. Its antigen has not been determined. Base qualities are missing; no much larger clone stands one base away. The CDR3 contains 16 residues, cysteine and phenylalanine counted. Only CDR3 DNA remains: 48 bases, in frame from the first base. The germline V gene provides CDR1 MDHEN and CDR2 SYDVKM. Here V drops 4 bases and J drops 9 bases, and the junction holds 11 bases not matched to any gene. The library was generated by 5' RACE. The listed sequencing device is Illumina HiSeq 2500. The second PCR ran for roughly 6 to 11 cycles and used a J-beta primer mix along with a sample-barcoded 5' primer. A template-switch 5' adaptor carrying 12 random nucleotides introduced a unique molecular identifier onto each TCR beta cDNA molecule. Each sample yielded at least 2.5 million CDR3-containing paired-end reads. First-strand cDNA was synthesized from all RNA with the Mint cDNA synthesis kit, primed by a TRBC-specific oligonucleotide. Following uracil-DNA glycosylase treatment, all cDNA underwent a first 18-cycle PCR with the universal primers M1SS and BC2_uni_R. The paper's data handling went like this. Each sample was normalized by randomly selecting 1 million high-quality reads, each carrying a distinct molecular identifier. Reads sharing molecular identifiers were discarded rather than binned into consensus sequences. MiTCR, with a Q25 quality threshold and the strictest error-elimination algorithm, was used for CDR3 identification, clonotype clustering and error correction. A nonparametric unseen species model using Euler transformation provided a lower-bound estimate of total TCR beta diversity. TCRdb handled the public reads itself, with Q25 trimming in fastp and clone calling in MiXCR, and kept productive beta chains. CDR3 protein duplicates are merged, each entry listing the most common genes and DNA. The V and J calls, along with clone size, are taken from TCRdb and not from the paper's own processing. The sample contains about 720,000 distinct CDR3 sequences, approximately 22% of them found a single time. The top ten hold under 25% of the sample.

The roughly 37 donors, aged about 6 to 95 years, were systemically healthy Caucasian individuals from Russia. About 10 milliliters of peripheral blood were collected from each donor into EDTA-treated Vacutainer tubes. Ficoll-Paque density-gradient centrifugation was used to isolate PBMCs, with at least 7 million per sample. Trizol reagent was used to extract total RNA from PBMCs, with at least 5.5 micrograms per sample. For every donor, an aliquot of PBMCs went through flow cytometry to measure the percentages of naive CD45RAhigh/CD27high T cells. The origin of this receptor is an older man in good health. The rearrangement joined TRBV28 to TRBJ2-4; 11 bases in between match TRBD1. The specimen was blood. In nucleotide form, the sequence is TGTGCCAGCAGTTCGGCCGGGACAGGGGGTCTGGGCATTCAGTACTTC. This is translated as CASSSAGTGGLGIQYF.